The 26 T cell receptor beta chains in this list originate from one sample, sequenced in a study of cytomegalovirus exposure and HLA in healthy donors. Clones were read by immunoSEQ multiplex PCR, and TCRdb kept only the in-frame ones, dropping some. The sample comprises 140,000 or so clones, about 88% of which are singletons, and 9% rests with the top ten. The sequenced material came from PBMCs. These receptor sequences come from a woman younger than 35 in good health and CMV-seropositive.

The CDR3 spells CASSLLYEQYF. CDR3 nucleotides: TGTGCCAGCAGCCTCCTGTACGAGCAGTACTTC. This chain joins TRBV6-1 and TRBJ2-7; no reliable D call. The CDR3 totals 11 residues. Germline values: CDR1 MNHNS, CDR2 SASEGT. Trimming removed 6 bases from V and 4 bases from J, with 7 bases in between.

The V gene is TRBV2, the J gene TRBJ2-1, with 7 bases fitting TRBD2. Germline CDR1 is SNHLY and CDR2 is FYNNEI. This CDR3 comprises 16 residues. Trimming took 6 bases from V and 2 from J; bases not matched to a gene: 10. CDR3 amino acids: CASRDLTSPTYNEQFF. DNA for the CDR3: TGTGCCAGCAGAGATCTGACTAGCCCGACCTACAATGAGCAGTTCTTC. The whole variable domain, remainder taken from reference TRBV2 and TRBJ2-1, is EPEVTQTPSHQVTQMGQEVILRCVPISNHLYFYWYRQILGQKVEFLVSFYNNEISEKSEIFDDQFSVERPDGSNFTLKIRSTKLEDSAMYFCASRDLTSPTYNEQFFGPGTRLTVL.

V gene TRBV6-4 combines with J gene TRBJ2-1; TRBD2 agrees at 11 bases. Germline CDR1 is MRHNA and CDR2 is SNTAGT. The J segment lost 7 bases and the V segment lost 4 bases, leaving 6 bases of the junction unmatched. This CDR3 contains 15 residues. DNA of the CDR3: TGTGCCAGCAGTGCCACGGCTAGCGGGGGGAATGAGCAGTTCTTC. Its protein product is CASSATASGGNEQFF.

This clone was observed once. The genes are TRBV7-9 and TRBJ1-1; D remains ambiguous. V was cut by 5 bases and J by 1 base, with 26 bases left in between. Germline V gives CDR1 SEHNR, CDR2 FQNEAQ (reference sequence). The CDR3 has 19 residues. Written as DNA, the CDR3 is TGTGCCAGCAGCCGATTTTGGTCTACCGATCGTCCCGCGAACACTGAAGCTTTCTTT. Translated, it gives CASSRFWSTDRPANTEAFF.

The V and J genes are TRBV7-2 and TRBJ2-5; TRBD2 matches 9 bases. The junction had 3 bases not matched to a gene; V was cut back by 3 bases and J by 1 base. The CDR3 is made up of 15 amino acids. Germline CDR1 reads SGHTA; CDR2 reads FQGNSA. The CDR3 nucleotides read TGTGCCAGCAGCTTCGCGGGGGGGCTCCAAGAGACCCAGTACTTC. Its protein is CASSFAGGLQETQYF.

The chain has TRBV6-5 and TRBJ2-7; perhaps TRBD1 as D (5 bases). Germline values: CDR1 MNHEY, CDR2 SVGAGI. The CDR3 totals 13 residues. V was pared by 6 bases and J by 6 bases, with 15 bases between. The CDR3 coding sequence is TGTGCCAGCAGGGATGGACAATCCCCCGAGCAGTACTTC. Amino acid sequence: CASRDGQSPEQYF.

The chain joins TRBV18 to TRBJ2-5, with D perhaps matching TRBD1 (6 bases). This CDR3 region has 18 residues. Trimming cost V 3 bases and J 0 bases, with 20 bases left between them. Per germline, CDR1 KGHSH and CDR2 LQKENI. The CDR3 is CASSPTNHYRDNQETQYF. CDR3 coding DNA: TGTGCCAGCTCACCTACGAACCACTACCGGGACAACCAAGAGACCCAGTACTTC.

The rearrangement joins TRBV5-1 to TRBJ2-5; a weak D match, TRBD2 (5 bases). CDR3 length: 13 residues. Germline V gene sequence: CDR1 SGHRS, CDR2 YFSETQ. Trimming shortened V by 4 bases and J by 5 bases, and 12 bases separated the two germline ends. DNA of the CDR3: TGCGCCAGCAGCCCCGGGGATGTGGAGACCCAGTACTTC. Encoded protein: CASSPGDVETQYF.

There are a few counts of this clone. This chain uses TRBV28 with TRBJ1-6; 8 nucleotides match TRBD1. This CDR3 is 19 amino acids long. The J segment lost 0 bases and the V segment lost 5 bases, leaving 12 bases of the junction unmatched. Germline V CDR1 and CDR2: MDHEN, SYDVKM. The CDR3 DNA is TGTGCCAGCAGTCACGGACAGGGTAGAGGGAGCTCCTATAATTCACCCCTCCACTTT. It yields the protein CASSHGQGRGSSYNSPLHF.

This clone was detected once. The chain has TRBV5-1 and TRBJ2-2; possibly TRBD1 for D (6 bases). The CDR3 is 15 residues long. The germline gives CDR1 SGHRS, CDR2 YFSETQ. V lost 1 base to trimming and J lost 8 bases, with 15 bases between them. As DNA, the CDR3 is TGCGCCAGCAGCTTGACGCCCAGGGGAGCAGGGGAGCTGTTTTTT. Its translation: CASSLTPRGAGELFF.

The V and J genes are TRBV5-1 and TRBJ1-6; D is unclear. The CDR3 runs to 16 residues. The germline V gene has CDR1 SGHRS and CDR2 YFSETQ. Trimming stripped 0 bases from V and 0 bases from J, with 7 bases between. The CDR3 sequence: CASSLVLSSYNSPLHF. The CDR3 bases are TGCGCCAGCAGCTTGGTCCTCAGCTCCTATAATTCACCCCTCCACTTT.

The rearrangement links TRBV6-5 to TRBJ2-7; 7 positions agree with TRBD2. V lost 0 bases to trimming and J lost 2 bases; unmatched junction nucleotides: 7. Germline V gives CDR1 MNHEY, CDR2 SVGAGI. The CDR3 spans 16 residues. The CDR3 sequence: CASSYSTRGTTYEQYF. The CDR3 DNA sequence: TGTGCCAGCAGTTACTCGACTCGAGGGACTACCTACGAGCAGTACTTC.

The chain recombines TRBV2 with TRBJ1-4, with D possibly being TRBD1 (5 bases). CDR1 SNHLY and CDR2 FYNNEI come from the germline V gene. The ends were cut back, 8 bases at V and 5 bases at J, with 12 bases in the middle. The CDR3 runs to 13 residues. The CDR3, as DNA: TGTGCCAGCGGGAGGGGTCCCAATGAAAAACTGTTTTTT. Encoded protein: CASGRGPNEKLFF.

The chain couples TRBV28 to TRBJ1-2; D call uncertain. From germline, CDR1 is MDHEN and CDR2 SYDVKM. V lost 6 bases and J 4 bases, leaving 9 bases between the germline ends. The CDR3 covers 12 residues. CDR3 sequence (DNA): TGTGCCAGCAGCCCAACAATCTATGGCTACACCTTC. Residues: CASSPTIYGYTF.

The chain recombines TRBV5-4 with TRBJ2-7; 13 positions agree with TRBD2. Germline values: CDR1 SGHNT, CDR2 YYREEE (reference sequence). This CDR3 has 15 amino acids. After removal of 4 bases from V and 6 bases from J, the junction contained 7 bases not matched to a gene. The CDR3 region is CASSTGTSGVGEQYF. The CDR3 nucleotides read TGTGCCAGCAGCACCGGGACTAGCGGGGTGGGCGAGCAGTACTTC.

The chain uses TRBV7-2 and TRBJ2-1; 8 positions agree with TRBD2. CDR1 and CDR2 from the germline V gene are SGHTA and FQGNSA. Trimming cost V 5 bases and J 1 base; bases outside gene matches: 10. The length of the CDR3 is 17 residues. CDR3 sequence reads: CASSHRSSGGSYNEQFF. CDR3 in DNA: TGTGCCAGCAGCCACCGCTCAAGCGGGGGTTCCTACAATGAGCAGTTCTTC. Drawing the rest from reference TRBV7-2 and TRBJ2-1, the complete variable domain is GAGVSQSPSNKVTEKGKDVELRCDPISGHTALYWYRQSLGQGLEFLIYFQGNSAPDKSGLPSDRFSAERTGGSVSTLTIQRTQQEDSAVYLCASSHRSSGGSYNEQFFGPGTRLTVL.

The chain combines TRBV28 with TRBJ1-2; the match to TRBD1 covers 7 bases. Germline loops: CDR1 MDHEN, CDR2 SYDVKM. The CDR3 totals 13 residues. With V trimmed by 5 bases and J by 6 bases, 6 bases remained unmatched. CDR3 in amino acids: CASSIDRVNGYTF. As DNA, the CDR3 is TGTGCCAGCAGTATCGACAGGGTTAATGGCTACACCTTC.

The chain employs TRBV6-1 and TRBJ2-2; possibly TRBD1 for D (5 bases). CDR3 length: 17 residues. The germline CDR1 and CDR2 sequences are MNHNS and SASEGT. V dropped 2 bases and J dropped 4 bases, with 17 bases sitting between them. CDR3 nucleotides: TGTGCCAGCAGTGAATACGCGCGACAGTTGGTCACCGGGGAGCTGTTTTTT. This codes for CASSEYARQLVTGELFF.

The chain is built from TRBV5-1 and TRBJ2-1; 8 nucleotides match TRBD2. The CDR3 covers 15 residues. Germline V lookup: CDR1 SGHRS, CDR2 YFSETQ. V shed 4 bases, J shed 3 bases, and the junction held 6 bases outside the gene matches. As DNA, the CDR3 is TGCGCCAGCAGCGTCGAGGCGGGGGGCTACAATGAGCAGTTCTTC. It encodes CASSVEAGGYNEQFF.

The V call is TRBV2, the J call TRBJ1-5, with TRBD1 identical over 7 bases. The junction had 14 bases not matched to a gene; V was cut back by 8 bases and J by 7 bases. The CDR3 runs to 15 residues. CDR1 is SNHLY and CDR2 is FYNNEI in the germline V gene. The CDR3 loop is CASYSGRGLGQPQHF. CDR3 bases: TGTGCCAGCTATTCGGGAAGGGGGCTGGGGCAGCCCCAGCATTTT.

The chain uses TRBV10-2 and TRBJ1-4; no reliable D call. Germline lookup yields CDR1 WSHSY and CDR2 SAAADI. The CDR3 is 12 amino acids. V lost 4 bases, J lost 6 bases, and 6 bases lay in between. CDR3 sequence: CASSGHDEKLFF. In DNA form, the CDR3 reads TGCGCCAGCAGTGGACATGATGAAAAACTGTTTTTT.

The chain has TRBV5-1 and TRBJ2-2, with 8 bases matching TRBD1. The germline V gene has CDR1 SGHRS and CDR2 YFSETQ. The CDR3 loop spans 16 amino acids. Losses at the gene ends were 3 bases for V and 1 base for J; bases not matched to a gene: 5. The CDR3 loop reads CASSSSDRGNTGELFF. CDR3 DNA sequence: TGCGCCAGCAGCTCGTCAGACAGGGGGAACACCGGGGAGCTGTTTTTT.

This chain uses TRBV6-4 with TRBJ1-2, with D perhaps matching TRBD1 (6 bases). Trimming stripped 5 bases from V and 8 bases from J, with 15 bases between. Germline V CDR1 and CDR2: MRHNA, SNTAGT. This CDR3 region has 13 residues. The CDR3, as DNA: TGTGCCAGCAGTCGAGAACAGGGTCTGGGCTACACCTTC. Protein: CASSREQGLGYTF.

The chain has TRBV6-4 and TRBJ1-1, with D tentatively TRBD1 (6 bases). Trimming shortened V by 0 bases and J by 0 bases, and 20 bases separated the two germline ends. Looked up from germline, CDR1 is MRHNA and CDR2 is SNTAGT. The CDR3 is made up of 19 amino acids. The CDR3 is CASSDSNRVFGQMNTEAFF. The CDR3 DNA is TGTGCCAGCAGTGACTCGAACAGGGTGTTCGGCCAGATGAACACTGAAGCTTTCTTT.

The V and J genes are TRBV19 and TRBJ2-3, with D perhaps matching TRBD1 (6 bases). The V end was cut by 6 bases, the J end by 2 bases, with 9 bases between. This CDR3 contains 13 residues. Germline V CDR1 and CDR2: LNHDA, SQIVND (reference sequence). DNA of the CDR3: TGTGCCAGTAGAACAGGGTTCACAGATACGCAGTATTTT. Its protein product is CASRTGFTDTQYF.

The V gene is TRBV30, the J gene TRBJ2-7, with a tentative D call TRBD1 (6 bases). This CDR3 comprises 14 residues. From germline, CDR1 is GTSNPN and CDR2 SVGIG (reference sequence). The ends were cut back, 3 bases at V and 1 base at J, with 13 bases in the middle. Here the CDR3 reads CAWRVVGGSYEQYF. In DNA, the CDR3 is TGTGCCTGGAGGGTAGTAGGGGGTTCCTACGAGCAGTACTTC.